Included here is one T cell receptor (beta chain) sequence, with context. Its antigen remains unidentified. The CDR3 has 16 amino acids. Trimming took off 1 base at V and 0 bases at J, with 14 bases between the two ends. The germline gives CDR1 SGHTS, CDR2 YDEGEE. This sample is part of a study of cytomegalovirus exposure and HLA in healthy donors. Overall study findings and caveats: High sensitivity and specificity were reportedly achieved when the classifier diagnosed cytomegalovirus status. Reportedly, TCR beta sequences accurately predicted HLA-A and HLA-B alleles in most subjects.

13 Jbeta primers and 60 Vbeta primers were used for the PCR. Profiled with immunoSEQ multiplex PCR; TCRdb holds only in-frame clones, not every one. This repertoire comprises approximately 43,000 clones; its ten largest clones make up over 1.5%. V and J are TRBV5-8 and TRBJ2-7, with D perhaps TRBD1 (6 bases). The sample was PBMCs. The sequence was obtained from a woman in her 30s in good health and CMV-seronegative. CDR3 sequence (DNA): TGTGCCAGCAGCTTGTCTGGGGCAGGGGTCTCCTACGAGCAGTACTTC. Translation: CASSLSGAGVSYEQYF.